This T cell receptor (beta chain) was captured in a study of shared clonotypes between healthy human individuals (dated by TCRdb to the early 2020s). About the study as a whole: A couple of women and a few men aged 18 to 49 years were included in the cohort. For each donor, three plates each were used for CD4 naive and CD4 memory, two plates were used for CD8 naive, and one plate was used for CD8 memory. To estimate repertoire size and how much clonotype sharing occurs between individuals, the study deeply sequenced the blood TCR repertoires of five healthy adults. To increase sequencing depth and limit assay-specific biases, TCR repertoire library preparation and sequencing were carried out by different laboratories using diverse techniques. Each donor's leukapheresis produced roughly between roughly 0.9 and 8.9 billion PBMCs. Overall study outcomes, separate from this receptor: Pairwise subsampling led to the expectation that sequencing depth would affect the degree of clonotype sharing among donors. The small number of donors limited the genetic and exposure-history diversity represented. Clonotypes shared by all four sorted-subset donors showed higher generation probabilities than non-shared clonotypes. Naive subsets generally had larger estimated clonotype richness than memory subsets did. Across a few donors, approximately 4.9% of naive CD4, 3% to 4% of naive CD8, roughly 2.3% of memory CD4, and around 0.4% of memory CD8 clonotypes were shared. Even with the large sequencing depth, rarefaction of the sorted-subset datasets indicated that sequencing was incomplete. Sampling was restricted to blood, and TCR repertoires in tissues likely differ from the TCR repertoires found in blood.

Using the deep immunoSEQ assay, multiplex PCR amplified TCR CDR3 regions from genomic DNA. Genomic DNA extracted from each cell subset was distributed evenly over all wells of several immunoSEQ 96-well plates, and each plate served as one replicate. Each replicate PCR for sorted subsets received roughly 0.2 ug genomic DNA, equal to tens of thousands of T cell genomes. Purified libraries were measured with a Qubit 3.0 fluorometer, size-checked on a Bioanalyzer 2100, and measured again with the KAPA Library Quantification kit. Each immunoSEQ 96-well plate was sequenced on its own single-read 150-cycle Illumina NextSeq 550 flow cell. The original methods were these. Because the immunoSEQ output included only junctional sequences and no quality scores, the filtering could not be the same as the filtering used for full-length reads. To assign V/J genes and CDR3, sequences were annotated against IMGT germline references using PyIR, a Python wrapper for IgBLAST v1.9. Reads were filtered out if the reads had weak V/J assignments (E-value above 1e-6), no CDR3, stop codons, out-of-frame junctions, or ambiguous translated residues. A V3J clonotype was defined by an identical inferred V gene, J gene, and CDR3 amino acid sequence. Percentage overlap between repertoires was calculated by dividing the number of shared unique clonotypes by the size of the smaller repertoire. Repertoire richness was assessed with RTK rarefaction, the Chao1 estimator, and Recon v2.1 estimates of unobserved clonotypes. Generation probabilities for all TCRbeta clonotypes obtained by the gDNA method from a handful of donors were computed using OLGA. In its TCRdb copy, this immuneACCESS table keeps in-frame sequences only and misses some clones. Where compared with another copy, unresolved V genes explain less than half of these, and the others have no known cause. The DNA gave D and trimming, while V, J and clone size come from that table. A total of about a million clones appear in this sample, under 80% of them only once. The ten most abundant clones make up around 1.5% of the sample.

Reading the germline V gene (reference sequence) gives CDR1 MNHNY and CDR2 SVGAGI. Relative to germline, V is 7 bases shorter and J is 4 bases shorter, with 11 bases between their ends. The CDR3 measures 13 amino acids from cysteine to phenylalanine. The sequence is cut down to CDR3 DNA, 39 bases in frame from base 1. The donors were healthy, HIV-negative adults with no recently reported acute infections or vaccinations. All donors were Caucasian adults living in Nashville, Tennessee, USA. CD4+ T cells were enriched by magnetic negative selection, after which naive cells were positively selected on CD45RA and the negative fraction was taken as the memory subset. Blood was collected by leukapheresis, and PBMCs were isolated by Ficoll-Histopaque density gradient centrifugation and then cryopreserved in liquid nitrogen vapor phase. Analytical flow cytometry was used to check the purity and quantity of every magnetically sorted T cell population. Genomic DNA was isolated from each sorted fraction and quantified by UV absorbance on a Nanodrop 2000c.

With regard to this clone: There is no known antigen for this receptor. Per-base qualities were not stored, and no clone one base away is much larger.

Recombination joined TRBV6-6 with TRBJ1-5; the D region possibly corresponds to TRBD1 (5 bases align). Sequencing was done on a sample of memory CD4+ T cells sorted from blood. The sample's cell subset or site label is to be understood as: CD45RA-negative fraction. The receptor comes from a man aged 18 to 29 in good health. The CDR3: CASNSWGNQPQHF. The nucleotide sequence reads as follows: TGTGCCAGCAATTCCTGGGGGAATCAGCCCCAGCATTTT.